This TCR beta chain was recovered during a study of blood T cell repertoires in COVID-19 (TCRdb year 2020). Background on the whole study: Samples covering the acute and convalescent phases of COVID-19 were provided by collaborators in the United States, Italy and Spain. Where available, HLA class I and class II types were taken from metadata supplied by the sample provider and were not determined by assay-based typing. Samples came from the ongoing ImmuneRACE study (first 160 participants) plus 1,254 subjects from 6 global collaborators. A de-identified subject ID, COVID-19 status, age in years and sex were almost always included in the sample metadata. The dataset comprised deeply sampled blood TCRbeta repertoires from subjects exposed to, actively infected with, or recovered from COVID-19. The repertoires were released in a freely available public database intended as a resource for research on the immune response to SARS-CoV-2. The material from the prospective study consisted of cDNA or gDNA derived from T cells, B-cell-depleted T cells, or PBMCs.

The V end gives up 4 bases and the J end 7 bases, leaving 11 bases in the junction not matched to a gene. The CDR3 has 16 amino acids, counting the end cysteine and phenylalanine. The kept DNA is CDR3 alone, 48 bases in frame from the first base. In the germline V gene (reference sequence), CDR1 corresponds to MNHEY and CDR2 to SMNVEV. On this clone itself: This clone's antigen is unknown. One base away there is no much larger clone; base qualities are not given.

TCRbeta CDR3 regions were amplified from genomic DNA using the immunoSEQ Assay, a bias-controlled multiplex PCR. Per the authors' processing: The number of nucleated cells in each sample was estimated from the amplification of reference gene primers within the assay. To quantify the absolute abundance of each unique TCRbeta CDR3 rearrangement, sequence reads were collapsed and filtered. Productive Simpson clonality was computed per sample as the square root of Simpson's diversity index over productive rearrangements. This is the immuneACCESS table as TCRdb keeps it, with only in-frame sequences that have V and J called. A part of the clones is gone; compared with another copy, unresolved V genes explain less than half, and the rest is unexplained. V, J and clone size are taken as reported in that table, and D and trimming were inferred from the DNA itself. The sample contains roughly 200,000 clones, 65% to 85% of them found a single time. Around 1.3% of the sample is held by the ten biggest clonotypes.

Summary of the overall study and its limitations: The quantity of clinical and demographic metadata differed by source and by participant and was supplied without curation.

One collaborating source in Seattle enrolled patients during active infection and followed them longitudinally through the course of disease. Collaborating institutions collected whole blood in K2EDTA tubes following their own protocols. For TCRbeta analysis, collaborator samples were shipped as frozen whole blood, as isolated PBMCs, or as DNA extracted from either sample type. The receptor chain draws on TRBV27 and TRBJ2-7; 12 central nucleotides agree with TRBD1. The clonotype originates from a woman under 40 with COVID-19, enrolled during active disease. Sequencing was done on a sample of peripheral blood. Here the CDR3 is given as CASSSGQGASMGEQYF. The DNA reads TGTGCCAGCAGTTCGGGACAGGGGGCTTCCATGGGAGAGCAGTACTTC.